Shown below are 26 T cell receptor beta chains from a single sample sequenced in a study of regulatory T cells in long-lasting Graves disease. Through Arm-PCR of CDR3 regions and iRepertoire HTBI primers, TCR beta libraries were built. TCRdb independently ran MiXCR on the multiplex PCR reads; one entry per CDR3 protein. This table has about 400,000 distinct CDR3 sequences, under 20% appearing once. The time point here: newly diagnosed GD, antithyroid drugs for less than 3 months. PBMCs were the source of the RNA used for TCR sequencing. The same data also went into a second study, on T cells in Graves' hyperthyroidism and ophthalmopathy.

The sequencing used peripheral blood mononuclear cells (PBMCs), collected at new diagnosis, from a patient treated with antithyroid drugs. The source of these receptors is a woman aged 18-29 years with Graves disease.

This clonotype was detected only a few times. The chain combines TRBV25-1 with TRBJ2-2; D remains ambiguous. The V end lost 8 bases, the J end lost 0 bases, and 16 bases lay between the germline ends. CDR1 is MGHDK, CDR2 SYGVNS, per germline. This CDR3 contains 16 residues. Here the CDR3 DNA reads TGTGCCAGCGGGCAGGTTGGGCTCTCGAACACCGGGGAGCTGTTTTTT. Its translation is CASGQVGLSNTGELFF.

There are many counts of this clonotype. This chain connects TRBV6-1 to TRBJ2-7, with 12 positions matching TRBD2. The CDR3 is 15 amino acids. After removal of 4 bases from V and 1 base from J, the junction contained 2 bases not matched to a gene. Germline V gene lookup returns CDR1 MNHNS and CDR2 SASEGT. The DNA of the CDR3 is TGTGCCAGCAGTGCCCTAGCGGGAGGGTCCTACGAGCAGTACTTC. As protein: CASSALAGGSYEQYF.

This clonotype was counted many times. The gene calls are TRBV3-1 and TRBJ1-6; no clear D. V lost 0 bases to trimming and J lost 7 bases, with 10 bases between them. The CDR3 covers 15 residues. CDR1 is LGHDT and CDR2 is YNNKEL in the germline V gene (reference sequence). CDR3 coding DNA: TGTGCCAGCAGCCAAGAGGCGGTCCTAAATTCACCCCTCCACTTT. Amino acid sequence: CASSQEAVLNSPLHF.

In its sample, this clonotype was seen many times. The gene calls are TRBV11-3 and TRBJ2-1, with 8 bases identical to TRBD1. Trimming removed 6 bases from V and 7 bases from J; junction bases left unmatched: 5. Germline values: CDR1 SGHNT, CDR2 YENEEA. The CDR3 has 13 residues. For the CDR3, the DNA is TGTGCCAGCAGTGGGACAGGAAGGAATGAGCAGTTCTTC. It yields the protein CASSGTGRNEQFF.

The DNA of the CDR3 is TGTGCCAGCAGTTTCCAACTAGCGGGAGACCTCGGGGAGCTGTTTTTT. Encoded protein: CASSFQLAGDLGELFF. V and J are TRBV6-2 or TRBV6-3 and TRBJ2-2; 11 bases map to TRBD2. This CDR3 spans 16 amino acids. The V gene's germline CDR1 is MNHEY and CDR2 SVGEGT. With 4 bases clipped from V and 7 bases from J, the junction kept 8 bases outside the gene matches.

The chain has TRBV5-1 and TRBJ2-5; TRBD2 matches at 11 bases. CDR1 is SGHRS, CDR2 YFSETQ, per germline. J was trimmed by 2 bases and V by 4 bases; bases with no gene match: 7. This CDR3 is 16 amino acids long. The CDR3 DNA follows: TGCGCCAGCAGCACCAGGACTAGCGGGCCTCAAGAGACCCAGTACTTC. Residues: CASSTRTSGPQETQYF.

Ten or more counts support this clonotype. The V call is TRBV30, the J call TRBJ1-6, with D unresolved. V lost 4 bases and J 6 bases, leaving 10 bases between the germline ends. The germline gives CDR1 GTSNPN, CDR2 SVGIG (reference sequence). This CDR3 is built from 13 residues. This CDR3 reads CAWKIGPNSPLHF. The CDR3 region has the DNA TGTGCCTGGAAGATCGGGCCTAATTCACCCCTCCACTTT.

The rearrangement joins TRBV2 to TRBJ2-1; 9 nucleotides agree with TRBD1. Germline CDR1 SNHLY, CDR2 FYNNEI. This CDR3 has 12 residues. V lost 8 bases and J lost 10; bases outside the gene matches: 6. As DNA, the CDR3 is TGTGCCAGCGGGAAGGACAGGGGCGAGCAGTTCTTC. Translated: CASGKDRGEQFF.

This clonotype was recorded many times. The rearrangement uses TRBV3-1 and TRBJ1-2, with TRBD1 matching over 9 bases. The CDR3 runs 15 residues. After removal of 0 bases from V and 5 bases from J, the junction contained 4 bases not matched to a gene. Per germline, CDR1 LGHDT and CDR2 YNNKEL (reference sequence). CDR3 in DNA: TGTGCCAGCAGCCAAGATGGGACAGGGTTTTATGGCTACACCTTC. It yields the protein CASSQDGTGFYGYTF.

This clonotype was counted ten times or more. V gene TRBV11-2 combines with J gene TRBJ2-7, with D perhaps matching TRBD1 (6 bases). This CDR3 spans 14 amino acids. V lost 1 base and J 3 bases, leaving 10 bases between the germline ends. From germline, CDR1 is SGHAT and CDR2 FQNNGV. CDR3 nucleotides: TGTGCCAGCAGCTTAGGACAGGTTAGCTACGAGCAGTACTTC. It specifies CASSLGQVSYEQYF.

CDR3 loop: CASRLGTGVVGTDTQYF. The CDR3 DNA sequence: TGTGCCAGCAGGCTCGGGACAGGGGTTGTGGGCACAGATACGCAGTATTTT. The V call is TRBV2, the J call TRBJ2-3, with 10 bases lining up with TRBD1. This CDR3 has 17 amino acids. V was clipped by 6 bases and J by 1 base; unmatched bases: 10. Germline assignment: CDR1 SNHLY and CDR2 FYNNEI.

The table lists this clonotype with many counts. The chain carries TRBV20-1 and TRBJ2-5, with 7 bases fitting TRBD1. The J segment lost 5 bases and the V segment lost 0 bases, leaving 9 bases of the junction unmatched. The CDR3 sequence is 15 residues long. Germline loops: CDR1 DFQATT, CDR2 SNEGSKA (reference sequence). The CDR3 DNA follows: TGCAGTGCTAGAGACGAGGACAGGACAGCGGAGACCCAGTACTTC. Translating it yields CSARDEDRTAETQYF.

The chain employs TRBV20-1 and TRBJ2-7, with 7 positions matching TRBD2. Losses at the gene ends were 4 bases for V and 6 bases for J; bases not matched to a gene: 3. The germline V gene encodes CDR1 DFQATT and CDR2 SNEGSKA (reference sequence). CDR3 length: 11 amino acids. CDR3 region: CSATGGAEQYF. The CDR3 DNA follows: TGCAGTGCTACGGGGGGAGCCGAGCAGTACTTC.

The sample holds a few counts of this clonotype. The chain uses TRBV14 and TRBJ2-1; 7 bases are a match to TRBD1. Losses at the gene ends were 1 base for V and 7 bases for J; bases not matched to a gene: 7. Germline values: CDR1 SGHDN, CDR2 FVKESK. The CDR3 has 15 amino acids. CDR3 in DNA: TGTGCCAGCAGCCAAGGGGCCTACAGGGGAAATGAGCAGTTCTTC. This encodes CASSQGAYRGNEQFF.

This clonotype was detected many times. The rearrangement uses TRBV11-2 and TRBJ1-1, with 8 bases matching TRBD1. Germline V gene data show CDR1 as SGHAT and CDR2 as FQNNGV. The CDR3 runs 15 residues. V shed 4 bases and J 5 bases; nucleotides not matched to a gene: 9. The CDR3 DNA sequence: TGTGCCAGCAGCTCGTCGACAGGGGCCTTTACTGAAGCTTTCTTT. This encodes CASSSSTGAFTEAFF.

This clonotype was counted many times. The rearrangement joins TRBV24-1 to TRBJ2-7; D unresolved. The germline gives CDR1 KGHDR, CDR2 SFDVKD. V lost 5 bases, J lost 5 bases, and 12 bases lay in between. The CDR3 contains 13 residues. Here the CDR3 reads CATSGPGTHEQYF. Here the CDR3 DNA reads TGTGCCACCAGTGGACCAGGAACTCACGAGCAGTACTTC.

This clonotype was picked up a small number of times. This sequence joins TRBV19 and TRBJ1-1, with D uncertain. The CDR3 has 14 amino acids. V was trimmed by 6 bases and J by 0 bases, leaving 11 bases between them. The germline gives CDR1 LNHDA, CDR2 SQIVND (reference sequence). The chain's CDR3 is CASRHTAMNTEAFF. CDR3 nucleotides: TGTGCCAGTAGACATACAGCTATGAACACTGAAGCTTTCTTT.

The chain has TRBV2 and TRBJ2-2; a weak D match, TRBD1 (5 bases). The CDR3 spans 15 residues. Germline-derived CDR1 and CDR2 are SNHLY and FYNNEI. V dropped 6 bases and J dropped 5 bases, with 16 bases sitting between them. The CDR3 DNA is TGTGCCAGCAGCGGCCTAAAGGGGCGGACCGGGGAGCTGTTTTTT. Translation gives CASSGLKGRTGELFF. Supplemented by reference TRBV2 and TRBJ2-2, the full variable domain reads EPEVTQTPSHQVTQMGQEVILRCVPISNHLYFYWYRQILGQKVEFLVSFYNNEISEKSEIFDDQFSVERPDGSNFTLKIRSTKLEDSAMYFCASSGLKGRTGELFFGEGSRLTVL.

This clonotype was seen ten or more times. The chain has TRBV28 and TRBJ2-7, with 8 positions matching TRBD1. V trimming: 3 bases; J trimming: 3 bases; junction bases outside the gene matches: 22. In germline, CDR1 is MDHEN, CDR2 SYDVKM. This CDR3 has 20 amino acids. This chain's CDR3 is CASSLSSKVGSRGRGYEQYF. CDR3 DNA: TGTGCCAGCAGTTTGTCCTCTAAAGTGGGTTCCAGGGGGCGCGGCTACGAGCAGTACTTC.

The sample holds one count of this clonotype. The rearrangement uses TRBV29-1 and TRBJ1-2; 7 nucleotides line up with TRBD1. The CDR3 covers 13 residues. Germline V lookup: CDR1 SQVTM, CDR2 ANQGSEA. The V segment lost 5 bases and the J segment 8 bases; nucleotides outside the gene matches: 11. CDR3 sequence: CSVYEGAREGYTF. Written as DNA, the CDR3 is TGCAGCGTTTATGAGGGGGCGAGAGAAGGCTACACCTTC.

This clonotype was picked up a small number of times. The V and J genes are TRBV4-1 and TRBJ1-1; 9 bases are a match to TRBD1. Germline CDR1 is MGHRA and CDR2 is YSYEKL. The CDR3 totals 18 residues. Trimming took 1 base from V and 0 from J; bases not matched to a gene: 9. The CDR3 sequence: CASSQGGTGLWMNTEAFF. The CDR3 bases are TGCGCCAGCAGCCAAGGGGGGACAGGGCTTTGGATGAACACTGAAGCTTTCTTT.

The sample holds many counts of this clonotype. V usage is TRBV27 and J usage is TRBJ2-7; TRBD2 matches at 8 bases. This CDR3 contains 15 residues. The J segment lost 0 bases and the V segment lost 3 bases, leaving 4 bases of the junction unmatched. Germline CDR1 MNHEY, CDR2 SMNVEV (reference sequence). The CDR3 DNA is TGTGCCAGCAGTTTTGGTAGCGGGGTCTCCTACGAGCAGTACTTC. Protein: CASSFGSGVSYEQYF.

This clonotype has at least ten counts. This chain joins TRBV2 and TRBJ2-1; D possibly uses TRBD1 or TRBD2 (5 bases each). V was shortened by 6 bases and J by 0 bases, with 15 bases between the two germline ends. CDR3 length equals 16 residues. The germline V gene encodes CDR1 SNHLY and CDR2 FYNNEI. CDR3 in amino acids: CASRGVRLSSYNEQFF. CDR3 bases: TGTGCCAGCAGGGGGGTCCGTTTAAGCTCCTACAATGAGCAGTTCTTC.

The table lists this clonotype with a few counts. V gene TRBV5-5 combines with J gene TRBJ1-1; D is ambiguous. The CDR3 is 13 residues long. CDR1 and CDR2 from the germline V gene are SGHKS and YYEKEE (reference sequence). The germline V and J ends were trimmed by 4 bases and 1 base, with 8 bases remaining between them. CDR3 nucleotides: TGTGCCAGCAGCCCGGATGCGAACACTGAAGCTTTCTTT. Encoded protein: CASSPDANTEAFF. Together with reference TRBV5-5 and TRBJ1-1, the CDR3 gives the full variable domain: DAGVTQSPTHLIKTRGQQVTLRCSPISGHKSVSWYQQVLGQGPQFIFQYYEKEERGRGNFPDRFSARQFPNYSSELNVNALLLGDSALYLCASSPDANTEAFFGQGTRLTVV.

This clonotype was recorded at least ten times. The CDR3 DNA reads TGCAGTGCTACCGGACTAGCGGGGGCCCAGAGCTCCTACGAGCAGTACTTC. This encodes CSATGLAGAQSSYEQYF. This chain joins TRBV20-1 and TRBJ2-7; 13 bases agree with TRBD2. CDR3 size: 17 residues. Germline CDR1 reads DFQATT; CDR2 reads SNEGSKA (reference sequence). V was clipped by 4 bases and J by 0 bases; unmatched bases: 9.

In its sample, this clonotype was seen many times. The rearrangement links TRBV7-9 to TRBJ2-1; possible D gene TRBD1, 6 bases. Germline loops: CDR1 SEHNR, CDR2 FQNEAQ (reference sequence). The V end lost 1 base, the J end lost 0 bases, and 13 bases lay between the germline ends. This CDR3 contains 17 residues. DNA for the CDR3: TGTGCCAGCAGCTTAGTTTTCCAGGGGAGCTCCTACAATGAGCAGTTCTTC. This encodes CASSLVFQGSSYNEQFF.